This entry concerns a single TCR beta chain. What it binds is not known. As for treatment: approximately 9-day PBMC culture with coronavirus spike peptide pools or control peptides (ViraFEST assay). An unexposed donor provided the CD4+ T cells, which were collected before the COVID-19 pandemic (2011-2018). Via ViraFEST, peptide pools expanded antigen-specific T cells before TCR sequencing. The data originate from a study of vaccination and CD4 T cells after COVID-19. Whole-study context: Stimulation of cells relied on overlapping spike peptides derived from SARS-CoV-2, HCoV-NL63, HCoV-OC43 and HCoV-229E. Control cultures were supplied with a CEFX pool, an HIV-1 Nef pool, or no peptide at all.

Sequenced with the Oncomine TCR Beta short-read assay was DNA taken from cultured CD4+ T cells. Researchers extracted genomic DNA from CD4+ T cells that had been cultured. TCRdb ran MiXCR on the PCR reads and lists one entry per CDR3 protein. The sample includes roughly 9,200 distinct CDR3 sequences, 28% of them seen just once. The length of the CDR3 is 15 residues. From germline, CDR1 is DFQATT and CDR2 SNEGSKA (reference sequence). V gave up 5 bases and J gave up 4 bases; unmatched junction bases: 7. Sequenced material: CD4+ T cells from blood, cultured in vitro. This sequence originates from a human donor in good health. J is TRBJ2-3 and V is TRBV20-1; 12 bases match TRBD2. The CDR3 bases are TGCAGTGCTCGCCAACTAGCGGGAGGTCCAGATACGCAGTATTTT. Its translation: CSARQLAGGPDTQYF.